These T cell receptor beta chains were read from a single sample in a study of blood T cell dynamics during melanoma immunotherapy. Clones were read by immunoSEQ multiplex PCR, and TCRdb kept only the in-frame ones, dropping some. The sample carries roughly 7,900 clones, approximately 77% recorded once. The sample in question was blood, obtained from a patient treated with checkpoint blockade. The receptors come from a human donor with melanoma. The CDR3 runs from the conserved cysteine through the conserved F or W. The D gene is left open where the match is weak. Not all rows give a size; the values are once, few, many and, for expanded clones, a class.

j_gene: TRBJ2-7; abundance: NA; d_gene: TRBD1; v_gene: TRBV5-1; CDR3aa: CASRPTGGYEQYF; CDR3nt: TGCGCCAGCAGACCGACAGGGGGCTACGAGCAGTACTTC
j_gene: TRBJ1-1; abundance: NA; d_gene: NA; v_gene: TRBV27; CDR3aa: CASSLSGVNTEAFF; CDR3nt: TGTGCCAGCAGTTTATCAGGGGTGAACACTGAAGCTTTCTTT
j_gene: TRBJ2-1; abundance: once; d_gene: TRBD2; v_gene: TRBV5-1; CDR3aa: CASSLEVAGGNLQFF; CDR3nt: TGCGCCAGCAGCTTGGAGGTAGCGGGGGGGAACTTGCAGTTCTTC
j_gene: TRBJ2-5; abundance: NA; d_gene: TRBD1; v_gene: TRBV5-1; CDR3aa: CASSPTGAGETQYF; CDR3nt: TGCGCCAGCAGCCCGACAGGGGCGGGGGAGACCCAGTACTTC
j_gene: TRBJ1-5; abundance: NA; d_gene: NA; v_gene: TRBV10-3; CDR3aa: CAISVGWEDQPQHF; CDR3nt: TGTGCCATCAGTGTGGGTTGGGAGGATCAGCCCCAGCATTTT
j_gene: TRBJ2-4; abundance: NA; d_gene: NA; v_gene: TRBV28; CDR3aa: CASSTVRGRNIQYF; CDR3nt: TGTGCCAGCAGTACGGTGCGGGGGCGAAACATTCAGTACTTC
j_gene: TRBJ2-7; abundance: NA; d_gene: NA; v_gene: TRBV11-2; CDR3aa: CASSSGHEQYF; CDR3nt: TGTGCCAGCAGCTCTGGACACGAGCAGTACTTC
j_gene: TRBJ1-1; abundance: NA; d_gene: TRBD1; v_gene: TRBV19; CDR3aa: CASSITGADTEAFF; CDR3nt: TGTGCCAGTAGTATTACAGGGGCCGACACTGAAGCTTTCTTT
j_gene: TRBJ2-1; abundance: NA; d_gene: NA; v_gene: TRBV7-2; CDR3aa: CASSLLGPGNEQFF; CDR3nt: TGTGCCAGCAGCTTATTGGGGCCGGGGAATGAGCAGTTCTTC
j_gene: TRBJ1-2; abundance: NA; d_gene: NA; v_gene: TRBV5-5; CDR3aa: CASSPEVADYGYTF; CDR3nt: TGTGCCAGCAGCCCGGAGGTGGCAGACTATGGCTACACCTTC
j_gene: TRBJ1-1; abundance: NA; d_gene: NA; v_gene: TRBV6-1; CDR3aa: CASSEAGGALEAFF; CDR3nt: TGTGCCAGCAGTGAAGCGGGAGGGGCCCTCGAAGCTTTCTTT
j_gene: TRBJ1-1; abundance: few; d_gene: NA; v_gene: TRBV19; CDR3aa: CASSINAFMNTEAFF; CDR3nt: TGTGCCAGTAGTATAAATGCATTCATGAACACTGAAGCTTTCTTT
j_gene: TRBJ2-7; abundance: NA; d_gene: NA; v_gene: TRBV20-1; CDR3aa: CSASPTYEQYF; CDR3nt: TGCAGTGCTAGCCCGACCTACGAGCAGTACTTC
j_gene: TRBJ2-1; abundance: NA; d_gene: NA; v_gene: TRBV27; CDR3aa: CASSLWGLRDNEQFF; CDR3nt: TGTGCCAGCAGTTTATGGGGGTTAAGGGACAATGAGCAGTTCTTC
j_gene: TRBJ2-7; abundance: NA; d_gene: TRBD1; v_gene: TRBV27; CDR3aa: CASSLRDSSAYEQYF; CDR3nt: TGTGCCAGCAGTTTACGGGACAGTTCTGCCTACGAGCAGTACTTC
j_gene: TRBJ1-6; abundance: NA; d_gene: TRBD1; v_gene: TRBV27; CDR3aa: CASSYRGSYNSPLHF; CDR3nt: TGTGCCAGCAGTTACAGGGGGTCCTATAATTCACCCCTCCACTTT
j_gene: TRBJ1-2; abundance: few; d_gene: NA; v_gene: TRBV18; CDR3aa: CASSPLRDTWDGYTF; CDR3nt: TGTGCCAGCTCACCACTTCGGGACACATGGGATGGCTACACCTTC
j_gene: TRBJ1-2; abundance: NA; d_gene: TRBD1; v_gene: TRBV7-9; CDR3aa: CASSSGTDNYGYTF; CDR3nt: TGTGCCAGCAGTTCCGGGACAGACAACTATGGCTACACCTTC
j_gene: TRBJ2-5; abundance: NA; d_gene: TRBD1; v_gene: TRBV4-3; CDR3aa: CASSHQTGAGETQYF; CDR3nt: TGCGCCAGCAGCCACCAAACAGGGGCCGGAGAGACCCAGTACTTC
j_gene: TRBJ2-5; abundance: NA; d_gene: NA; v_gene: TRBV20-1; CDR3aa: CSAGHETQYF; CDR3nt: TGCAGTGCTGGGCACGAGACCCAGTACTTC
j_gene: TRBJ1-1; abundance: few; d_gene: NA; v_gene: TRBV7-8; CDR3aa: CASSLIVQAGEKAFF; CDR3nt: TGTGCCAGCAGCTTAATCGTACAGGCGGGGGAAAAAGCTTTCTTT
j_gene: TRBJ1-4; abundance: NA; d_gene: NA; v_gene: TRBV2; CDR3aa: CASSDRQGRTNEKLFF; CDR3nt: TGTGCCAGCAGTGACCGCCAGGGGAGGACTAATGAAAAACTGTTTTTT
j_gene: TRBJ2-7; abundance: NA; d_gene: TRBD2; v_gene: TRBV27; CDR3aa: CASSFYGSGLAGSEQYF; CDR3nt: TGTGCCAGCAGTTTTTATGGGAGTGGACTAGCGGGATCCGAGCAGTACTTC